These 21 T cell receptor beta chains share one sample of origin, sequenced in a study of response to subunit inactivated influenza vaccine. TCRdb used MiXCR to reprocess the RT-PCR reads, holding one entry per CDR3 protein. The sample shows 800,000 or so distinct CDR3 sequences, around 20% of them seen only once. Sequencing used PBMCs from blood, obtained 5 days after vaccination. The receptors shown here come from a man aged 45-65 years who received an inactivated influenza vaccine.

This clonotype was detected a few times. This rearrangement joins TRBV6-5 to TRBJ2-1; 8 positions match TRBD2. Germline loops: CDR1 MNHEY, CDR2 SVGAGI. Trimming cost V 2 bases and J 4 bases; bases outside gene matches: 7. This CDR3 spans 16 amino acids. As DNA, the CDR3 is TGTGCCAGCAGTTACGACCGGGGGGGATTATACAATGAGCAGTTCTTC. It encodes CASSYDRGGLYNEQFF.

This clonotype was observed a few times. The chain is built from TRBV7-9 and TRBJ2-5; unclear D gene. Trimming left V 6 bases short and J 5 bases short, with 13 bases between. Germline lookup yields CDR1 SEHNR and CDR2 FQNEAQ (reference sequence). This CDR3 is built from 13 residues. CDR3 sequence (DNA): TGTGCCAGCAGACATCCGAGCGAGGAGACCCAGTACTTC. Translation: CASRHPSEETQYF.

The CDR3 DNA reads as TGTGCCAGCAGCCAATTTGCGACAGGGACCTACGAGCAGTACTTC. Amino acid sequence: CASSQFATGTYEQYF. The rearrangement uses TRBV4-2 and TRBJ2-7; 7 nucleotides align to TRBD1. The V and J ends lost 2 bases and 2 bases, in that order; junction bases with no gene match: 6. The germline CDR1 and CDR2 sequences are LGHNA and YNFKEQ. The CDR3 covers 15 residues.

V gene TRBV7-2 combines with J gene TRBJ1-2, with unresolved D. Germline assignment: CDR1 SGHTA and CDR2 FQGNSA. The CDR3 extends over 12 amino acids. V lost 11 bases and J 2 bases, leaving 12 bases between the germline ends. CDR3 in amino acids: CAFLAENYGYTF. CDR3 DNA sequence: TGTGCCTTCCTTGCAGAGAACTATGGCTACACCTTC.

The chain joins TRBV10-2 to TRBJ2-2, with 7 bases fitting TRBD1. With V trimmed by 4 bases and J by 0 bases, 2 bases remained unmatched. Germline CDR1 and CDR2: WSHSY and SAAADI. CDR3 length: 15 residues. CDR3 DNA sequence: TGCGCCAGCAGTGGGGACAGCTCGAACACCGGGGAGCTGTTTTTT. Translated: CASSGDSSNTGELFF.

This clonotype turned up a few times. The chain links TRBV9 to TRBJ2-2; D is perhaps TRBD1 (6 bases). The germline gives CDR1 SGDLS, CDR2 YYNGEE. This CDR3 has 16 amino acids. V was clipped by 2 bases and J by 8 bases, with 19 bases between them. The CDR3 reads CASSVTGLGGAGELFF. The DNA for the CDR3 is TGTGCCAGCAGCGTGACCGGGTTAGGGGGAGCTGGGGAGCTGTTTTTT.

This clonotype was observed a few times. V usage is TRBV25-1 and J usage is TRBJ2-7; tentatively, D is TRBD1 or TRBD2 (6 bases each). There are 16 residues in the CDR3. Trimming shortened V by 1 base and J by 1 base, and 14 bases separated the two germline ends. Germline V gene lookup returns CDR1 MGHDK and CDR2 SYGVNS. The CDR3: CASSEWGATFSYEQYF. DNA of the CDR3: TGTGCCAGCAGTGAATGGGGGGCGACGTTTTCCTACGAGCAGTACTTC.

V gene TRBV25-1 combines with J gene TRBJ2-5, with 9 bases matching TRBD2. The germline gives CDR1 MGHDK, CDR2 SYGVNS. The CDR3 spans 14 residues. V shed 3 bases and J 5 bases; nucleotides not matched to a gene: 4. In nucleotides, the CDR3 is TGTGCCAGCAGTGAGGCTAGCGGGATTGAGACCCAGTACTTC. It is translated as CASSEASGIETQYF.

The chain has TRBV5-1 and TRBJ2-1, with 7 bases lining up with TRBD1. V gave up 4 bases and J gave up 3 bases; unmatched junction bases: 7. The CDR3 contains 15 residues. Germline loops: CDR1 SGHRS, CDR2 YFSETQ. The CDR3 reads CASSTGTVDYNEQFF. CDR3 nucleotide sequence: TGCGCCAGCAGCACCGGGACAGTAGACTACAATGAGCAGTTCTTC. The whole variable domain, remainder taken from reference TRBV5-1 and TRBJ2-1, is KAGVTQTPRYLIKTRGQQVTLSCSPISGHRSVSWYQQTPGQGLQFLFEYFSETQRNKGNFPGRFSGRQFSNSRSEMNVSTLELGDSALYLCASSTGTVDYNEQFFGPGTRLTVL.

The CDR3 nucleotides are TGTGCCAGCTCACCTCCCCTTAGGACCTACAATGAGCAGTTCTTC. It encodes CASSPPLRTYNEQFF. This rearrangement joins TRBV18 to TRBJ2-1; D is unclear. The CDR3 covers 15 residues. Looked up from germline, CDR1 is KGHSH and CDR2 is LQKENI. Trimming left V 3 bases short and J 2 bases short, with 11 bases between.

This clonotype turned up a few times. This chain links TRBV10-3 with TRBJ1-6; TRBD1 matches at 7 bases. CDR1 is ENHRY and CDR2 is SYGVKD in the germline V gene. This CDR3 comprises 15 residues. V lost 4 bases, J lost 7 bases, and 7 bases stayed unmatched. CDR3 loop: CAISVAGGQNSPLHF. DNA of the CDR3: TGTGCCATCAGTGTAGCAGGGGGTCAAAATTCACCCCTCCACTTT.

The sample holds a few counts of this clonotype. The V and J genes are TRBV4-3 and TRBJ2-1, with a tentative D call TRBD2 (6 bases). The CDR3 runs to 17 residues. The germline CDR1 and CDR2 sequences are LGHNA and YSLEER. Between the trimmed V and J ends, which lost 6 bases and 7 bases, there was a span of 25 bases. In DNA form, the CDR3 reads TGCGCCAGCAGACCTAGCCACGGCAGGGTCGGGGGAAATGAGCAGTTCTTC. This codes for CASRPSHGRVGGNEQFF.

This clonotype was seen a few times. V usage is TRBV20-1 and J usage is TRBJ2-5; TRBD2 aligns across 8 bases. The CDR3 length is 13 residues. Trimming cost V 1 base and J 12 bases; bases outside gene matches: 10. Germline-derived CDR1 and CDR2 are DFQATT and SNEGSKA (reference sequence). CDR3 amino acids: CSARVTAGVPEYF. The CDR3 nucleotides are TGCAGTGCTAGAGTAACAGCGGGGGTCCCCGAGTACTTC.

The sample holds a few counts of this clonotype. The chain joins TRBV3-1 to TRBJ2-3, with 8 positions matching TRBD2. After removal of 2 bases from V and 4 bases from J, the junction contained 5 bases not matched to a gene. The germline CDR1 and CDR2 sequences are LGHDT and YNNKEL (reference sequence). This CDR3 spans 15 amino acids. Here the CDR3 reads CASSQMGGGSDTQYF. The CDR3 nucleotides read TGTGCCAGCAGCCAAATGGGCGGGGGGTCAGATACGCAGTATTTT.

The V call is TRBV5-1, the J call TRBJ2-1; the match to TRBD1 covers 8 bases. V was clipped by 0 bases and J by 15 bases; unmatched bases: 11. The CDR3 has 14 residues. Germline V gene data show CDR1 as SGHRS and CDR2 as YFSETQ. As DNA, the CDR3 is TGCGCCAGCAGCTTGGGGACAGGGACTCGGCGTAGGTTCTTC. The encoded protein is CASSLGTGTRRRFF. Using reference TRBV5-1 and TRBJ2-1 for the parts outside the CDR3, the full variable domain is KAGVTQTPRYLIKTRGQQVTLSCSPISGHRSVSWYQQTPGQGLQFLFEYFSETQRNKGNFPGRFSGRQFSNSRSEMNVSTLELGDSALYLCASSLGTGTRRRFFGPGTRLTVL.

The V and J genes are TRBV10-3 and TRBJ1-5; perhaps TRBD1 as D (5 bases). V lost 2 bases to trimming and J lost 9 bases, with 17 bases between them. CDR1 ENHRY and CDR2 SYGVKD come from the germline V gene. The CDR3 has 15 residues. Here the CDR3 reads CAISEMAAGEGPQHF. The CDR3 DNA reads TGTGCCATCAGTGAGATGGCGGCGGGGGAAGGGCCCCAGCATTTT.

J is TRBJ2-6 and V is TRBV12-3 or TRBV12-4; D is ambiguous. The CDR3 consists of 19 residues. Trimming left V 1 base short and J 8 bases short, with 24 bases between. DNA for the CDR3: TGTGCCAGCAGTTTAGTTTTTACGGACCTAGTTCTGAGGCCCAACGTCCTGACTTTC. Its protein is CASSLVFTDLVLRPNVLTF.

The chain carries TRBV7-2 and TRBJ1-1, with a possible D match to TRBD1 (6 bases). The V end was cut by 1 base, the J end by 6 bases, with 15 bases between. In germline, CDR1 is SGHTA, CDR2 FQGNSA. CDR3 length: 15 residues. The CDR3 region has the DNA TGTGCCAGCAGCTTAGAATCAGGGGCGTTCTCTGAAGCTTTCTTT. Encoded protein: CASSLESGAFSEAFF.

This clonotype was seen a handful of times. This chain links TRBV27 with TRBJ1-1; possible D gene TRBD1, 6 bases. The germline V and J ends were trimmed by 2 bases and 1 base, with 14 bases remaining between them. Looked up from germline, CDR1 is MNHEY and CDR2 is SMNVEV (reference sequence). There are 16 residues in the CDR3. CDR3: CASSLKGRGANTEAFF. The CDR3 region has the DNA TGTGCCAGCAGTTTAAAGGGACGGGGGGCGAACACTGAAGCTTTCTTT.

This clonotype was counted between two and nine times. This chain links TRBV9 with TRBJ2-1; 11 nucleotides align to TRBD2. The CDR3 loop spans 16 amino acids. Germline CDR1 and CDR2: SGDLS and YYNGEE. V lost 3 bases, J lost 8 bases, and 10 bases stayed unmatched. In DNA form, the CDR3 reads TGTGCCAGCAGCGGGCTTAGCGGGAGGGGGGGCTATGAGCAGTTCTTC. This gives the protein CASSGLSGRGGYEQFF.

The chain combines TRBV20-1 with TRBJ2-7, with 14 bases aligning to TRBD2. The CDR3 totals 17 residues. The germline V gene has CDR1 DFQATT and CDR2 SNEGSKA (reference sequence). The V and J ends lost 5 bases and 4 bases, in that order; junction bases with no gene match: 13. DNA for the CDR3: TGCAGTGCTGAGCGAGGGACTAGCGGGAGCTATGGGTACGAGCAGTACTTC. It translates to CSAERGTSGSYGYEQYF.